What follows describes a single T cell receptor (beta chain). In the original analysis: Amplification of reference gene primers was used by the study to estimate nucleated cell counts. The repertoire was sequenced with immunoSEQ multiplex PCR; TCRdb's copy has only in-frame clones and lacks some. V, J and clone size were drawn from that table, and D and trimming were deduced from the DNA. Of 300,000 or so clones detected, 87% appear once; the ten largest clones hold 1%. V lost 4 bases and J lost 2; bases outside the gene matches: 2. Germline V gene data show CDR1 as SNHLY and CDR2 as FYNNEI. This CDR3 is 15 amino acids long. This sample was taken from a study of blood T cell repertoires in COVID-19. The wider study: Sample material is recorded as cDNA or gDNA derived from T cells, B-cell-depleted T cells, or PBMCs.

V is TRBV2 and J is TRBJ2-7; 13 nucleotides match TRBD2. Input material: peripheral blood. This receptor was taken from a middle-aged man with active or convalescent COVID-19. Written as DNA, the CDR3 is TGTGCCAGCAGTGTAGGGACTAGCGGGGCCTACGAGCAGTACTTC. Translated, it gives CASSVGTSGAYEQYF.